Each of the 27 T cell receptor beta chains below was sequenced from the same sample in a study of blood T cells in healthy people across ages. Next came a second PCR, run for about 6 to 12 cycles, which used a sample-barcoded 5' primer along with a J-beta primer mix. TCRdb analysed the 5' RACE reads with MiXCR anew, one entry per CDR3 protein. The data hold about 290,000 distinct CDR3 sequences, with around 27% observed a single time. The sample consisted of blood. These receptors were obtained from a woman in her seventies in good health.

The chain couples TRBV6-1 to TRBJ1-1; D unresolved. The germline CDR1 and CDR2 sequences are MNHNS and SASEGT. This CDR3 region has 11 residues. Trimming took off 4 bases at V and 7 bases at J, with 7 bases between the two ends. CDR3 nucleotides: TGTGCCAGCAGTGTGCGGTATGAAGCTTTCTTT. Translation gives CASSVRYEAFF.

In this sample, this clonotype turned up many times. This chain connects TRBV5-6 to TRBJ2-5; D unresolved. The CDR3 has 14 residues. V shed 1 base and J shed 1 base, with 8 bases lying between them. Germline assignment: CDR1 SGHDT and CDR2 YYEEEE. CDR3 in amino acids: CASSLSPRQETQYF. The CDR3 DNA is TGTGCCAGCAGCTTGTCGCCGCGCCAAGAGACCCAGTACTTC.

This sequence joins TRBV12-3 or TRBV12-4 and TRBJ2-5; the match to TRBD2 covers 8 bases. V trimming: 3 bases; J trimming: 11 bases; junction bases outside the gene matches: 14. This CDR3 has 15 residues. The DNA for the CDR3 is TGTGCCAGCAGTTTTGAGCGGGAGTCTTCCTACCAGCAGTACTTC. Encoded protein: CASSFERESSYQQYF.

This clonotype has at least ten counts. The chain couples TRBV3-1 to TRBJ2-7, with 8 nucleotides matching TRBD1. The germline gives CDR1 LGHDT, CDR2 YNNKEL (reference sequence). After removal of 5 bases from V and 0 bases from J, the junction contained 6 bases not matched to a gene. The CDR3 is 15 residues long. CDR3 residues: CASSDRTGSSYEQYF. CDR3 nucleotide sequence: TGTGCCAGCAGCGACCGGACAGGGAGCTCCTACGAGCAGTACTTC.

The rearrangement uses TRBV12-3 or TRBV12-4 and TRBJ2-3; the D is unclear. CDR3 length: 14 residues. V was trimmed by 4 bases and J by 6 bases, leaving 14 bases between them. As DNA, the CDR3 is TGTGCCAGCAGTTCCTCGGCCCAGTGGGATACGCAGTATTTT. This gives the protein CASSSSAQWDTQYF.

This clonotype was counted between two and nine times. A junction end diverges from the germline sequence, so it may reflect a read error. The chain recombines TRBV10-3 with TRBJ1-1; weak D call: TRBD1 (5 bases). The germline CDR1 and CDR2 sequences are ENHRY and SYGVKD. The CDR3 loop spans 13 amino acids. The CDR3 spells CAISDKGRTEAFF. As DNA, the CDR3 is TGTGCCATCAGTGACAAGGGGCGAACTGAAGCCTTCTTT.

This clonotype appeared a few times. The V gene is TRBV9, the J gene TRBJ2-6; D remains unclear. V was cut by 1 base and J by 2 bases, with 1 base left in between. The germline CDR1 and CDR2 sequences are SGDLS and YYNGEE. This CDR3 is 13 amino acids long. In DNA, the CDR3 is TGTGCCAGCAGCGTACCTGGGGCCAACGTCCTGACTTTC. Its translation: CASSVPGANVLTF.

The chain employs TRBV18 and TRBJ2-6; D perhaps matches TRBD2 (5 bases). The CDR3 runs 14 residues. CDR1 and CDR2 from the germline V gene are KGHSH and LQKENI. V was cut by 4 bases and J by 4 bases, with 8 bases left in between. Written as DNA, the CDR3 is TGTGCCAGCTCACAGGAGGCAGGGGCCAACGTCCTGACTTTC. Amino acids: CASSQEAGANVLTF.

The chain carries TRBV5-5 and TRBJ2-2; D might be TRBD1 (5 bases). The ends were cut back, 4 bases at V and 0 bases at J, with 13 bases in the middle. The CDR3 is 16 amino acids. Germline V gene data show CDR1 as SGHKS and CDR2 as YYEKEE (reference sequence). The CDR3 here is CASSPGHLTNTGELFF. In nucleotides, the CDR3 is TGTGCCAGCAGCCCTGGACATCTAACGAACACCGGGGAGCTGTTTTTT.

In this sample, this clonotype turned up a few times. The chain combines TRBV29-1 with TRBJ2-2; no clear D. The CDR3 is made up of 15 amino acids. Germline V gives CDR1 SQVTM, CDR2 ANQGSEA. The V and J ends lost 1 base and 3 bases respectively, with 12 bases between them. The CDR3 DNA follows: TGCAGCGTTGAAGTTCCAAGACGGGACACCGGGGAGCTGTTTTTT. The encoded protein is CSVEVPRRDTGELFF.

This chain links TRBV20-1 with TRBJ2-5; 10 bases match TRBD2. The J call may be mistaken, given a closer DNA end match to TRBJ2-1. The CDR3 is 15 amino acids. CDR1 and CDR2 from the germline V gene are DFQATT and SNEGSKA (reference sequence). DNA for the CDR3: TGCAGTGCTAGAGATAGCGGGAGGCGGTACAATGAGCAGTTCTTC. It is translated as CSARDSGRRYNEQFF.

This clonotype turned up a few times. This chain connects TRBV5-1 to TRBJ2-6, with D perhaps matching TRBD1 (6 bases). The CDR3 consists of 17 residues. V was pared by 0 bases and J by 0 bases, with 10 bases between. Germline V gene data show CDR1 as SGHRS and CDR2 as YFSETQ. CDR3 amino acids: CASSLAGVNSGANVLTF. CDR3 nucleotide sequence: TGCGCCAGCAGCTTGGCAGGGGTCAACTCTGGGGCCAACGTCCTGACTTTC.

The genes are TRBV15 and TRBJ2-7; the match to TRBD1 covers 7 bases. The trim removed 5 bases at V and 3 bases at J, leaving 4 bases unmatched. There are 13 residues in the CDR3. Per germline, CDR1 LNHNV and CDR2 YYDKDF (reference sequence). CDR3 loop: CATSPDRDYEQYF. The CDR3 DNA is TGTGCCACCAGCCCTGACAGGGACTACGAGCAGTACTTC.

The chain joins TRBV20-1 to TRBJ2-1, with 8 bases identical to TRBD2. Germline CDR1 and CDR2: DFQATT and SNEGSKA (reference sequence). V was clipped by 5 bases and J by 0 bases; unmatched bases: 18. The CDR3 covers 19 residues. The CDR3 region is CSAPGLGQGGVSSYNEQFF. CDR3 DNA: TGCAGTGCTCCGGGACTAGGTCAGGGAGGGGTTAGCTCCTACAATGAGCAGTTCTTC.

This clonotype appeared a few times. This rearrangement joins TRBV18 to TRBJ2-2; D is uncertain. This CDR3 contains 15 residues. Trimming stripped 2 bases from V and 1 base from J, with 8 bases between. CDR1 is KGHSH and CDR2 is LQKENI in the germline V gene. CDR3 in amino acids: CASSPARLNTGELFF. The CDR3 region has the DNA TGTGCCAGCTCACCAGCCAGACTGAACACCGGGGAGCTGTTTTTT. Looking up the rest from reference TRBV18 and TRBJ2-2 gives the full variable domain: NAGVMQNPRHLVRRRGQEARLRCSPMKGHSHVYWYRQLPEEGLKFMVYLQKENIIDESGMPKERFSAEFPKEGPSILRIQQVVRGDSAAYFCASSPARLNTGELFFGEGSRLTVL.

V gene TRBV5-5 combines with J gene TRBJ2-5; tentatively, D is TRBD1 or TRBD2 (5 bases each). The CDR3 is 16 residues long. Looked up from germline, CDR1 is SGHKS and CDR2 is YYEKEE (reference sequence). The V end was cut by 0 bases, the J end by 4 bases, with 16 bases between. The CDR3 DNA follows: TGTGCCAGCAGCTTGGGAGGGGTCACCCCGGGAGAGACCCAGTACTTC. This codes for CASSLGGVTPGETQYF.

This clonotype was recorded a few times. The J gene is TRBJ2-3, the V gene TRBV4-1; D might be TRBD2 (5 bases). Looked up from germline, CDR1 is MGHRA and CDR2 is YSYEKL. The V end was cut by 8 bases, the J end by 1 base, with 13 bases between. The length of the CDR3 is 14 residues. The DNA for the CDR3 is TGCGCCAGCCAAAGAGGGTCCCGCACAGATACGCAGTATTTT. Its protein is CASQRGSRTDTQYF.

This clonotype appeared a few times. The rearrangement uses TRBV7-9 and TRBJ2-2; 10 positions match TRBD2. This CDR3 comprises 16 residues. Germline trimming cut 4 bases from V and 8 bases from J; bases unmatched to any gene: 10. The germline V gene encodes CDR1 SEHNR and CDR2 FQNEAQ (reference sequence). The CDR3 spells CASSYWLAGVAGELFF. The CDR3 region has the DNA TGTGCCAGCAGCTACTGGCTAGCGGGAGTAGCGGGGGAGCTGTTTTTT. Looking up the rest from reference TRBV7-9 and TRBJ2-2 gives the full variable domain: DTGVSQNPRHKITKRGQNVTFRCDPISEHNRLYWYRQTLGQGPEFLTYFQNEAQLEKSRLLSDRFSAERPKGSFSTLEIQRTEQGDSAMYLCASSYWLAGVAGELFFGEGSRLTVL.

This clonotype was seen a handful of times. This chain links TRBV6-2 or TRBV6-3 with TRBJ2-5; possible D gene TRBD2, 5 bases. The CDR3 has 13 residues. V was pared by 4 bases and J by 9 bases, with 15 bases between. Germline V gives CDR1 MNHEY, CDR2 SVGEGT. Written as DNA, the CDR3 is TGTGCCAGCAGTTTCAAGGACGGGGTGTCCCAGTACTTC. Translation: CASSFKDGVSQYF.

The rearrangement uses TRBV5-4 and TRBJ2-5, with TRBD1 matching 9 bases. V trimming: 7 bases; J trimming: 3 bases; junction bases outside the gene matches: 7. This CDR3 region has 14 residues. The germline V gene encodes CDR1 SGHNT and CDR2 YYREEE (reference sequence). This chain's CDR3 is CASLRDREEETQYF. CDR3 coding DNA: TGTGCCAGCCTCCGGGACAGGGAGGAAGAGACCCAGTACTTC.

On this clonotype: An end of the junction differs from the germline gene, which may be a read error. The chain joins TRBV20-1 to TRBJ2-1; the D is unclear. The CDR3 has 14 residues. CDR1 and CDR2 (germline): DFQATT, SNEGSKA (reference sequence). CDR3 in DNA: TGCAGTGCTAGAAACCCCTCCTCCTCCAATGAGCAGTTCTTC. Protein: CSARNPSSSNEQFF.

This sequence joins TRBV20-1 and TRBJ2-1; TRBD1 matches at 8 bases. The CDR3 contains 13 residues. The V and J ends lost 8 bases and 7 bases, in that order; junction bases with no gene match: 10. Germline CDR1 is DFQATT and CDR2 is SNEGSKA (reference sequence). CDR3 amino acids: CSSDLDRVNEQFF. The DNA of the CDR3 is TGCAGTAGTGATTTGGACAGGGTTAATGAGCAGTTCTTC.

The DNA for the CDR3 is TGCAGCGGAAGAGGGTGGATCGGTGACAATGAGCAGTTCTTC. This codes for CSGRGWIGDNEQFF. The chain employs TRBV29-1 and TRBJ2-1; TRBD2 is a possible D gene (5 bases). Germline V gene data show CDR1 as SQVTM and CDR2 as ANQGSEA. V was clipped by 7 bases and J by 5 bases, with 18 bases between them. The CDR3 spans 14 residues.

A few counts support this clonotype. The V call is TRBV3-1, the J call TRBJ2-5; D gene unclear. The J call could be wrong; TRBJ2-1 is a better fit for the DNA end. Germline values: CDR1 LGHDT, CDR2 YNNKEL (reference sequence). The CDR3 is made up of 15 amino acids. CDR3 residues: CASSQGTPGHNEQFF. The CDR3 nucleotides are TGTGCCAGCAGCCAAGGAACACCCGGTCACAATGAGCAGTTCTTC.

The chain joins TRBV28 to TRBJ2-3; 8 bases map to TRBD2. CDR3 length equals 15 residues. Trimming at V came to 6 bases and at J to 4 bases, leaving 9 bases not matched to a gene. The V gene's germline CDR1 is MDHEN and CDR2 SYDVKM. The CDR3 protein is CASSRAGGLADTQYF. CDR3 sequence (DNA): TGTGCCAGCAGCCGCGCGGGAGGTTTGGCAGATACGCAGTATTTT. Using reference TRBV28 and TRBJ2-3 for the parts outside the CDR3, the full variable domain is DVKVTQSSRYLVKRTGEKVFLECVQDMDHENMFWYRQDPGLGLRLIYFSYDVKMKEKGDIPEGYSVSREKKERFSLILESASTNQTSMYLCASSRAGGLADTQYFGPGTRLTVL.

This clonotype was picked up a small number of times. The V call is TRBV18, the J call TRBJ1-4, with 7 bases lining up with TRBD1. The CDR3 is made up of 14 amino acids. Germline V gene lookup returns CDR1 KGHSH and CDR2 LQKENI. V lost 6 bases and J lost 4; bases outside the gene matches: 5. In DNA, the CDR3 is TGTGCCAGCTCTGGGACAGACGTTAATGAAAAACTGTTTTTT. This translates into CASSGTDVNEKLFF.

The table lists this clonotype with a few counts. J is TRBJ1-2 and V is TRBV7-2; the D gene is possibly TRBD1 (6 bases). Germline loops: CDR1 SGHTA, CDR2 FQGNSA. Trimming shortened V by 5 bases and J by 5 bases, and 18 bases separated the two germline ends. This CDR3 region has 15 residues. This CDR3 is CASSPLGQNTYGYTF. Written as DNA, the CDR3 is TGTGCCAGCAGCCCCCTCGGACAGAACACTTATGGCTACACCTTC.